The text below deals with one TCR beta chain. Germline lookup yields CDR1 LNHDA and CDR2 SQIVND (reference sequence). The V gene lost 5 bases and the J gene lost 4 bases, with 14 bases spanning the gap. CDR3 size: 14 residues. This table comes from immunoSEQ multiplex PCR, and its TCRdb copy is limited to in-frame clones, with some not included. Of 200,000 to 300,000 clones listed, 86% are singletons. This sample is part of a study of blood T cell repertoires in COVID-19. Background on the study: COVID-19 samples collected from the United States, Italy and Spain covered acute and convalescent phases. The cDNA or gDNA used as material had been derived from T cells, B-cell-depleted T cells, or PBMCs.

Followed longitudinally, the Seattle patients had been enrolled during active infection. This receptor was identified in a woman older than 75 with COVID-19, enrolled during active disease. The specimen was peripheral blood. The rearrangement joins TRBV19 to TRBJ1-1; TRBD1 is a possible D gene (5 bases). The chain's CDR3 is CASSLRGSSTEAFF. For the CDR3, the DNA is TGTGCCAGTAGTCTCCGGGGGAGCAGCACTGAAGCTTTCTTT.